Below, one T cell receptor (beta chain) is given with its context. This sample is drawn from a study of Ad26.COV2.S vaccination and SARS-CoV-2 variants. Sequencing was performed with immunoSEQ multiplex PCR; in TCRdb, only in-frame clones are kept and a portion is missing. The sample consists of around 400,000 clones, 83% of them appearing once. Described treatment: roughly 20 received Ad26.COV2.S at low or high dose, single or two shots; roughly five received placebo; per-sample allocation not given. After the first vaccine or placebo injection, samples were drawn on day 63. The source of this sequence is a person aged 18-60 years who received the Ad26.COV2.S COVID-19 vaccine or a placebo. This specimen was peripheral blood, taken in a trial of Ad26.COV2.S vaccine versus placebo.

DNA of the CDR3: TGCGCCAGCATGCCCATCCCCTCGGACACTGAAGCTTTCTTT. This codes for CASMPIPSDTEAFF. The rearrangement links TRBV5-1 to TRBJ1-1; D not resolved. This CDR3 is 14 amino acids long. Germline CDR1 is SGHRS and CDR2 is YFSETQ. Trimming took 6 bases from V and 3 from J, leaving 15 bases between them.